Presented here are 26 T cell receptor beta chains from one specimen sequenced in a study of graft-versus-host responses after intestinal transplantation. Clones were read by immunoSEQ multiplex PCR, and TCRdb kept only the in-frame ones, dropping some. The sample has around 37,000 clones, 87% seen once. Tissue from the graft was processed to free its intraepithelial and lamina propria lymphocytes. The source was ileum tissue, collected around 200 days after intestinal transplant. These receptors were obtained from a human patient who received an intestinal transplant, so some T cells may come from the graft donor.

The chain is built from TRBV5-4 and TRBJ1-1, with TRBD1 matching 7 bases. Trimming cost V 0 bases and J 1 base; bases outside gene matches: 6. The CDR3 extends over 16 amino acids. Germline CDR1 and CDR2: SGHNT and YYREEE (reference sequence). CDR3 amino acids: CASSLGTGPWNTEAFF. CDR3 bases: TGTGCCAGCAGCTTGGGGACAGGCCCCTGGAACACTGAAGCTTTCTTT.

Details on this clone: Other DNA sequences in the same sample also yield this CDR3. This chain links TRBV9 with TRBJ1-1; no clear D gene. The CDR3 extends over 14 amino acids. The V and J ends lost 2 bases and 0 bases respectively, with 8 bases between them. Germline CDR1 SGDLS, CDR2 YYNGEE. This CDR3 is CASSVDGMNTEAFF. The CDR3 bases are TGTGCCAGCAGCGTGGACGGGATGAACACTGAAGCTTTCTTT.

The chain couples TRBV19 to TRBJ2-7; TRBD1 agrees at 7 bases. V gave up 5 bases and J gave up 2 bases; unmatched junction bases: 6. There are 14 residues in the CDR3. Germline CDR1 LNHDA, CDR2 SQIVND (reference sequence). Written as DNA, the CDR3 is TGTGCCAGTAGTGCCCGGGACAGCACCTACGAGCAGTACTTC. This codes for CASSARDSTYEQYF. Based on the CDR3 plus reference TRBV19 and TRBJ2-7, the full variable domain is DGGITQSPKYLFRKEGQNVTLSCEQNLNHDAMYWYRQDPGQGLRLIYYSQIVNDFQKGDIAEGYSVSREKKESFPLTVTSAQKNPTAFYLCASSARDSTYEQYFGPGTRLTVT.

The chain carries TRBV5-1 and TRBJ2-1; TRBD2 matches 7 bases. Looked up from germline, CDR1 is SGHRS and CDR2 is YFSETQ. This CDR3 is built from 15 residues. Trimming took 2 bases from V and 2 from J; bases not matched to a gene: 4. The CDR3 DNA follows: TGCGCCAGCAGCTTTGGCGGGAGTGCCTACAATGAGCAGTTCTTC. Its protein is CASSFGGSAYNEQFF.

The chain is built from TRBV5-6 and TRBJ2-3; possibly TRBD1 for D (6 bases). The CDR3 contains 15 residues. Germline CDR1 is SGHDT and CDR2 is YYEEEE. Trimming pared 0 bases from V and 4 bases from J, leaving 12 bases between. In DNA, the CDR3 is TGTGCCAGCAGCTTGGGCAGGGACATGGCAGATACGCAGTATTTT. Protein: CASSLGRDMADTQYF.

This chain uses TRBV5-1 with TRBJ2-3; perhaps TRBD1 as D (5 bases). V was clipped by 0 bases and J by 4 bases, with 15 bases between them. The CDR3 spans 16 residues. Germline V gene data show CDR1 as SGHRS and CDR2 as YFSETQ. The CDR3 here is CASSLGQGIPADTQYF. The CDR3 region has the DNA TGCGCCAGCAGCTTGGGGCAGGGAATTCCCGCAGATACGCAGTATTTT.

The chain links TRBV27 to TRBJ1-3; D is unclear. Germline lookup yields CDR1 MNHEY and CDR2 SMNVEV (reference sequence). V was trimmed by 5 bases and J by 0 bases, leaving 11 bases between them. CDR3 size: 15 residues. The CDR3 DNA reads TGTGCCAGCAGTCCCGGACGGTCCTCTGGAAACACCATATATTTT. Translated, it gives CASSPGRSSGNTIYF.

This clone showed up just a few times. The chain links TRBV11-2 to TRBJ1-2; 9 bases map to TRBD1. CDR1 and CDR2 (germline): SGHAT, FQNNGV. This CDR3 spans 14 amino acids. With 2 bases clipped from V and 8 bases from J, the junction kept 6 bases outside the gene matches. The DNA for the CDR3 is TGTGCCAGCAGCTTAAGTGGACAGGGGCTCGGCTACACCTTC. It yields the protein CASSLSGQGLGYTF.

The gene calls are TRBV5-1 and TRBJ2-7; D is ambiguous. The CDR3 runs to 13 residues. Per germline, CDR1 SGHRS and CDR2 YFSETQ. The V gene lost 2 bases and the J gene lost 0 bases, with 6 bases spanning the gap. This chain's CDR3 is CASSFGVSYEQYF. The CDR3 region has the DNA TGCGCCAGCAGCTTTGGGGTCTCCTACGAGCAGTACTTC. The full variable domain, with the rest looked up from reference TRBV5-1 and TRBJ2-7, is KAGVTQTPRYLIKTRGQQVTLSCSPISGHRSVSWYQQTPGQGLQFLFEYFSETQRNKGNFPGRFSGRQFSNSRSEMNVSTLELGDSALYLCASSFGVSYEQYFGPGTRLTVT.

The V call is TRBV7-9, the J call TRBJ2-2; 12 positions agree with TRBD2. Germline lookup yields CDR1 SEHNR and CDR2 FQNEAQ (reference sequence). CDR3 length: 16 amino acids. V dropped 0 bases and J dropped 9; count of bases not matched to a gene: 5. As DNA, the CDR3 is TGTGCCAGCAGCTTAGCCCTAGCGGGAGGGCCTCGGGAGCTGTTTTTT. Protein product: CASSLALAGGPRELFF.

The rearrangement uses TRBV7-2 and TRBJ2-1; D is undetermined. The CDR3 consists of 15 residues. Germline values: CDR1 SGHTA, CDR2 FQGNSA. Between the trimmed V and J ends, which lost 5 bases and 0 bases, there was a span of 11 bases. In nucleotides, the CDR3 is TGTGCCAGCAGCGGGCTTTCTAGCTCCTACAATGAGCAGTTCTTC. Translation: CASSGLSSSYNEQFF. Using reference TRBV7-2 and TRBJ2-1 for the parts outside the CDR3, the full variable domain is GAGVSQSPSNKVTEKGKDVELRCDPISGHTALYWYRQSLGQGLEFLIYFQGNSAPDKSGLPSDRFSAERTGGSVSTLTIQRTQQEDSAVYLCASSGLSSSYNEQFFGPGTRLTVL.

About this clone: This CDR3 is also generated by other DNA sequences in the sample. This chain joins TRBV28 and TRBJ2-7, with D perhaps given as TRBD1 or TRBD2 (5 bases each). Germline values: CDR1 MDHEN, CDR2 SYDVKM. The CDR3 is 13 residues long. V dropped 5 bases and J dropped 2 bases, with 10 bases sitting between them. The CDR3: CASSDRDPYEQYF. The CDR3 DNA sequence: TGTGCCAGCAGTGATCGGGACCCCTACGAGCAGTACTTC.

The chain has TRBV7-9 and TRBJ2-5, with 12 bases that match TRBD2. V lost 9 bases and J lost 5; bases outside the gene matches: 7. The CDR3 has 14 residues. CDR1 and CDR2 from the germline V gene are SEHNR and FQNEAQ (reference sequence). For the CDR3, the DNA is TGTGCCAGTAGGACTAGCGGGAACTCGGAGACCCAGTACTTC. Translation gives CASRTSGNSETQYF. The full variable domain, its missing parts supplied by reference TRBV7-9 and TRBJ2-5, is DTGVSQNPRHKITKRGQNVTFRCDPISEHNRLYWYRQTLGQGPEFLTYFQNEAQLEKSRLLSDRFSAERPKGSFSTLEIQRTEQGDSAMYLCASRTSGNSETQYFGPGTRLLVL.

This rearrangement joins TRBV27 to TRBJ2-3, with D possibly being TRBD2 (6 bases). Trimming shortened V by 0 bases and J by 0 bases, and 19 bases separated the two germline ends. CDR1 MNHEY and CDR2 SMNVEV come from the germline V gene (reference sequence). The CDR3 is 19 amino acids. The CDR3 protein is CASSLSSSGPVTSTDTQYF. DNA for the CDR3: TGTGCCAGCAGTTTATCGTCCAGCGGGCCCGTTACTAGCACAGATACGCAGTATTTT.

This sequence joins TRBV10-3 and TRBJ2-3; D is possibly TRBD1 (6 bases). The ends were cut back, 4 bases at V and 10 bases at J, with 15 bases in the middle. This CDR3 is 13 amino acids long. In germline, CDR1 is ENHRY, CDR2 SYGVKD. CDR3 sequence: CAISGRTELAQYF. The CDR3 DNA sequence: TGTGCCATCAGTGGTCGGACAGAGCTAGCGCAGTATTTT.

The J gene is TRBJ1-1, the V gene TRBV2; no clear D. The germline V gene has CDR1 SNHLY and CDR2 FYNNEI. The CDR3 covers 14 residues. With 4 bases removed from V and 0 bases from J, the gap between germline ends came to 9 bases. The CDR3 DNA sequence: TGTGCCAGCAGTGTAATACGGCTGAACACTGAAGCTTTCTTT. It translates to CASSVIRLNTEAFF.

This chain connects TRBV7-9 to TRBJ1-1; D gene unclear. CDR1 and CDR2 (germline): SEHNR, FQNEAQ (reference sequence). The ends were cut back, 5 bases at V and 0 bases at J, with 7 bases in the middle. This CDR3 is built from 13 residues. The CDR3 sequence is CASSTLVNTEAFF. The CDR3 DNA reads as TGTGCCAGCAGCACCCTAGTGAACACTGAAGCTTTCTTT.

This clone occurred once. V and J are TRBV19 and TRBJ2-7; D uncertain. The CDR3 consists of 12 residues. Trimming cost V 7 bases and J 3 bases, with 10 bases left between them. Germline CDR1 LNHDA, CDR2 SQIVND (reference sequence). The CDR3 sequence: CASTGWDYEQYF. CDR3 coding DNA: TGTGCCAGTACCGGTTGGGACTACGAGCAGTACTTC.

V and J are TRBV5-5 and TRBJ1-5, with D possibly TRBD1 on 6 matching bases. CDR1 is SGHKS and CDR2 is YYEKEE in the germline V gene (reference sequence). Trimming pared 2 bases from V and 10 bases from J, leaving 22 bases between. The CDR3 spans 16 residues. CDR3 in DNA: TGTGCCAGCAGCTTATCTATGGACAGAGAGATCAGCCCCCAGCATTTT. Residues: CASSLSMDREISPQHF. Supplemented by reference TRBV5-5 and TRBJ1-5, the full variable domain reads DAGVTQSPTHLIKTRGQQVTLRCSPISGHKSVSWYQQVLGQGPQFIFQYYEKEERGRGNFPDRFSARQFPNYSSELNVNALLLGDSALYLCASSLSMDREISPQHFGDGTRLSIL.

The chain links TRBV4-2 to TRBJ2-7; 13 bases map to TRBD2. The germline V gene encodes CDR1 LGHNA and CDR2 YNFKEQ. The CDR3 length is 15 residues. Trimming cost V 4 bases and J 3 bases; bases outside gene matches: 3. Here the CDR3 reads CASSRGTSGNYEQYF. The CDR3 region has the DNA TGTGCCAGCAGCCGAGGGACTAGCGGGAACTACGAGCAGTACTTC.

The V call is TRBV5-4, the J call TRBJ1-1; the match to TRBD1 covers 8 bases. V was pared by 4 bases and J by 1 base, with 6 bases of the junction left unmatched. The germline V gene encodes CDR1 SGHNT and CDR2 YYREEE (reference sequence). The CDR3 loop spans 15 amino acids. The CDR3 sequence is CASSTKTGENTEAFF. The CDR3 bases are TGTGCCAGCAGCACTAAGACAGGGGAGAACACTGAAGCTTTCTTT.

The CDR3 loop reads CASRLSPGTRYSYNEQFF. CDR3 nucleotides: TGCGCCAGCAGATTGAGCCCAGGGACACGCTACTCCTACAATGAGCAGTTCTTC. The V call is TRBV10-1, the J call TRBJ2-1; D possibly corresponds to TRBD1 (6 bases). The germline gives CDR1 WNHNN, CDR2 SYGVQD (reference sequence). The V gene lost 6 bases and the J gene lost 0 bases, with 21 bases spanning the gap. This CDR3 has 18 amino acids.

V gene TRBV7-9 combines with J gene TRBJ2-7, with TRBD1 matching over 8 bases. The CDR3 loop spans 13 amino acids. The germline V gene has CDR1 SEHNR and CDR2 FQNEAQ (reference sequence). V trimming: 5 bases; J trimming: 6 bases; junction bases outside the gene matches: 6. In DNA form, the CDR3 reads TGTGCCAGCAGCGCCCGCGGACAGGGCGAGCAGTACTTC. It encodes CASSARGQGEQYF.

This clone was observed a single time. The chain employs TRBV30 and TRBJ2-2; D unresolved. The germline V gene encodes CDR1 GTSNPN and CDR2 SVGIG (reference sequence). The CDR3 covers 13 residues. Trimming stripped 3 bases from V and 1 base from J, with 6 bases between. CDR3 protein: CAWRQMNTGELFF. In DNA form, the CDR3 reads TGTGCCTGGAGACAGATGAACACCGGGGAGCTGTTTTTT.

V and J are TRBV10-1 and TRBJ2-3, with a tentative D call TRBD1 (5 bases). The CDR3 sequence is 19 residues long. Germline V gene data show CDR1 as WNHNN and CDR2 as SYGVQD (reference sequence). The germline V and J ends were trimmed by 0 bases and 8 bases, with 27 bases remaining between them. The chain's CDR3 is CASSESGRSPRADRGTQYF. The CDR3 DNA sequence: TGCGCCAGCAGTGAGTCGGGGCGCTCCCCCCGGGCGGACCGTGGTACGCAGTATTTT.

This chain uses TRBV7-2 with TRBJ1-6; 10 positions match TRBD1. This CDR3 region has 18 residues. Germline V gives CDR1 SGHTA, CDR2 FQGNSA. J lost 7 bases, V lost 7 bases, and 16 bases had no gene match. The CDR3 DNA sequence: TGTGCCAGCACCCTATCCCCGGGACAGGGGACCCTAAATTCACCCCTCCACTTT. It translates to CASTLSPGQGTLNSPLHF.